The present entry profiles one T cell receptor (beta chain) with its context. Its target is unknown. Trimming took 0 bases from V and 4 from J; bases not matched to a gene: 9. The CDR3 runs to 16 residues. Germline CDR1 and CDR2: LGHNA and YNFKEQ. Time point: baseline pretreatment blood. Treatment in this sample: 15 Gy SBRT to primary tumor, nephrectomy 4 weeks later. Blood was sampled at baseline, 2 weeks and 4 weeks after SBRT. This entry belongs to a study of radiation and T cells in renal cell carcinoma. Measured with immunoSEQ multiplex PCR; TCRdb has only the in-frame clones, and not every one. The table has 70,000 to 100,000 clones, about 79% seen once; the top ten hold 5% to 6.5%. General study results and limits: In blood, top tumor clones expanded by 2 weeks, shrinking by 4.

The gene calls are TRBV4-2 and TRBJ2-7; 7 positions match TRBD1. The sample here was blood, taken from a patient whose treatment included radiotherapy and nephrectomy. This receptor was identified in a man aged 55 to 70 with renal cell carcinoma. CDR3 sequence reads: CASSQDSGGGGYEQYF. The CDR3, as DNA: TGTGCCAGCAGCCAAGACTCAGGGGGTGGCGGGTACGAGCAGTACTTC.